Below are 16 T cell receptor beta chains sequenced from a single sample in a study of blood T cell repertoires in COVID-19. TCRdb's copy holds only in-frame clones and misses some; the assay was immunoSEQ multiplex PCR. The repertoire holds about 400,000 clones, with 86% as singletons. Material for sequencing was peripheral blood. The origin of the receptors is a woman aged 55-69 years with COVID-19, enrolled during active disease.

This clone was observed a single time. The V gene is TRBV10-1, the J gene TRBJ2-7, with TRBD2 matching over 11 bases. In germline, CDR1 is WNHNN, CDR2 SYGVQD (reference sequence). This CDR3 region has 18 residues. Trimming removed 8 bases from V and 4 bases from J; junction bases left unmatched: 19. The CDR3 loop is CASRLEGLAGGNPYEQYF. The CDR3 DNA follows: TGCGCCAGCCGCTTAGAGGGGCTAGCGGGGGGCAACCCTTACGAGCAGTACTTC.

This sequence joins TRBV2 and TRBJ1-2; D is uncertain. The CDR3 sequence is 10 residues long. V dropped 7 bases and J dropped 7 bases, with 7 bases sitting between them. Germline V gives CDR1 SNHLY, CDR2 FYNNEI. This CDR3 reads CASMAGGYTF. CDR3 DNA sequence: TGTGCCAGCATGGCGGGTGGCTACACCTTC.

The chain couples TRBV3-1 (or the pseudogene TRBV3-2) to TRBJ2-7; 12 bases fit TRBD1. The V segment lost 5 bases and the J segment 10 bases; nucleotides outside the gene matches: 12. This CDR3 has 15 residues. Germline V gene lookup returns CDR1 LGHDT and CDR2 YNNKEL (reference sequence). CDR3 in amino acids: CASSFPGQGAQGQYF. DNA for the CDR3: TGTGCCAGCAGCTTCCCGGGACAGGGGGCCCAAGGACAGTACTTC.

The genes are TRBV21-1 and TRBJ1-2. TRBV21-1 is an annotated pseudogene. This CDR3 spans 20 amino acids. The DNA for the CDR3 is TGTGCCTGGGAGGGAGGGGACCCCAATATGATAGGTTTACGAAACTATGGCTACACCTTC. This encodes CAWEGGDPNMIGLRNYGYTF.

The rearrangement joins TRBV30 to TRBJ1-2; D uncertain. Trimming left V 0 bases short and J 4 bases short, with 9 bases between. The CDR3 sequence is 13 residues long. CDR1 is GTSNPN and CDR2 is SVGIG in the germline V gene (reference sequence). This CDR3 reads CAWSVQTVYGYTF. CDR3 DNA sequence: TGTGCCTGGAGTGTACAGACGGTCTATGGCTACACCTTC.

The chain is built from TRBV6-5 and TRBJ1-1; D is undetermined. Germline lookup yields CDR1 MNHEY and CDR2 SVGAGI. The CDR3 has 12 residues. Trimming pared 0 bases from V and 11 bases from J, leaving 10 bases between. The CDR3 here is CASSYSPGFAFF. The DNA for the CDR3 is TGTGCCAGCAGTTACTCCCCCGGGTTCGCTTTCTTT.

V and J are TRBV10-1 and TRBJ2-7, with 14 bases matching TRBD2. CDR1 WNHNN and CDR2 SYGVQD come from the germline V gene (reference sequence). J was trimmed by 1 base and V by 2 bases; bases with no gene match: 7. The CDR3 runs 18 residues. CDR3 coding DNA: TGCGCCAGCAGTGAGGAGTGGGGACTAGCGGGGGTATCCTACGAGCAGTACTTC. Residues: CASSEEWGLAGVSYEQYF.

This clone was found once. The rearrangement joins TRBV4-1 to TRBJ2-2, with D maybe TRBD1 (6 bases). The CDR3 runs to 12 residues. V lost 6 bases to trimming and J lost 6 bases, with 8 bases between them. The germline CDR1 and CDR2 sequences are MGHRA and YSYEKL. The CDR3 is CASRQGSGELFF. CDR3 bases: TGCGCCAGCAGACAGGGTTCCGGGGAGCTGTTTTTT.

The V call is TRBV6-1, the J call TRBJ1-2, with 7 bases aligning to TRBD1. Germline CDR1 is MNHNS and CDR2 is SASEGT. The V segment lost 3 bases and the J segment 4 bases; nucleotides outside the gene matches: 8. CDR3 length equals 15 residues. CDR3 sequence reads: CASSDDRVSSYGYTF. The CDR3 nucleotides are TGTGCCAGCAGTGACGACAGGGTTAGTTCCTATGGCTACACCTTC.

This clone was found a few times. This chain connects TRBV7-8 to TRBJ1-1, with D possibly TRBD1 on 5 matching bases. Per the germline V gene, CDR1 is SGHVS and CDR2 is FQNEAQ. The CDR3 length is 14 residues. The V end was cut by 2 bases, the J end by 2 bases, with 9 bases between. The chain's CDR3 is CASSLRGLNTEAFF. The CDR3, as DNA: TGTGCCAGCAGCTTAAGGGGACTTAACACTGAAGCTTTCTTT. Full variable domain (rest looked up from reference TRBV7-8 and TRBJ1-1): GAGVSQSPRYKVAKRGQDVALRCDPISGHVSLFWYQQALGQGPEFLTYFQNEAQLDKSGLPSDRFFAERPEGSVSTLKIQRTQQEDSAVYLCASSLRGLNTEAFFGQGTRLTVV.

The chain recombines TRBV9 with TRBJ2-1; 8 bases align to TRBD2. Germline assignment: CDR1 SGDLS and CDR2 YYNGEE. V shed 3 bases, J shed 5 bases, and the junction held 4 bases outside the gene matches. CDR3 length: 14 amino acids. The CDR3 sequence: CASSDGGANNEQFF. As DNA, the CDR3 is TGTGCCAGCAGCGACGGGGGGGCCAACAATGAGCAGTTCTTC.

In its sample, this clone was seen a few times. This sequence joins TRBV4-1 and TRBJ1-5; a possible D gene is TRBD1 (6 bases). Germline V gene sequence: CDR1 MGHRA, CDR2 YSYEKL. The V and J ends lost 4 bases and 4 bases respectively, with 11 bases between them. The CDR3 has 14 residues. The CDR3 DNA reads as TGCGCCAGCAGCCGCCATACAGGGAATCAGCCCCAGCATTTT. It specifies CASSRHTGNQPQHF.

The rearrangement uses TRBV4-3 and TRBJ2-7, with 7 bases lining up with TRBD1. V was clipped by 0 bases and J by 3 bases; unmatched bases: 11. Germline V gives CDR1 LGHNA, CDR2 YSLEER. The CDR3 sequence is 17 residues long. The DNA for the CDR3 is TGCGCCAGCAGCCAAGATCGAGGCGATGACAGGGTCTACGAGCAGTACTTC. It yields the protein CASSQDRGDDRVYEQYF.

V gene TRBV19 combines with J gene TRBJ1-3; tentative D call: TRBD1 (5 bases). Deletions cut 0 bases from V and 4 bases from J, with 13 bases between. Per the germline V gene, CDR1 is LNHDA and CDR2 is SQIVND (reference sequence). This CDR3 comprises 16 residues. The CDR3 loop reads CASSIDRRGGGNTIYF. The CDR3 coding sequence is TGTGCCAGTAGTATAGACCGGAGGGGAGGAGGAAACACCATATATTTT.

This clone was seen once. The chain combines TRBV27 with TRBJ2-4; 8 bases map to TRBD1. The CDR3 runs 13 residues. Germline CDR1 is MNHEY and CDR2 is SMNVEV (reference sequence). The ends lost 4 bases at V and 10 bases at J; junction bases unmatched: 6. The CDR3 coding sequence is TGTGCCAGCAGTTCAGGACAGGGTGGAATTCAGTACTTC. Amino acids: CASSSGQGGIQYF.

The gene calls are TRBV10-3 and TRBJ2-7, with 9 bases matching TRBD1. There are 20 residues in the CDR3. Germline V lookup: CDR1 ENHRY, CDR2 SYGVKD. Trimming at V came to 5 bases and at J to 0 bases, leaving 20 bases not matched to a gene. The CDR3 nucleotides are TGTGCCATCAGTAAGGGTTTGGGGACAGGGTCCTCCACCCCCTCCTACGAGCAGTACTTC. Protein: CAISKGLGTGSSTPSYEQYF.